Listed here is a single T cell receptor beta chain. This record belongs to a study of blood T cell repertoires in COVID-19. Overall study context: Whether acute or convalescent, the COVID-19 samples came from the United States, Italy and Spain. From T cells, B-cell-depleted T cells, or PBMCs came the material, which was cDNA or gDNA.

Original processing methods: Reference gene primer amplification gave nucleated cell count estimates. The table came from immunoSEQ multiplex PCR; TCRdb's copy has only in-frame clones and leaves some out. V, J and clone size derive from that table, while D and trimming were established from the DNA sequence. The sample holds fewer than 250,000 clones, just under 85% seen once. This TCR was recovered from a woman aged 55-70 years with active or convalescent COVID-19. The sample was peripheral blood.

The CDR3 spells CAISDKGLAGHNEQFF. Here the CDR3 DNA reads TGTGCCATCAGTGACAAAGGACTAGCGGGACACAATGAGCAGTTCTTC. J is TRBJ2-1 and V is TRBV10-3; 12 bases match TRBD2. The germline V gene encodes CDR1 ENHRY and CDR2 SYGVKD. The CDR3 length is 16 residues. With 3 bases clipped from V and 5 bases from J, the junction kept 5 bases outside the gene matches.